Given below is one T cell receptor beta chain in context. A marrow graft followed busulfan-fludarabine conditioning, with cyclophosphamide on days +3 and +4. Produced via immunoSEQ multiplex PCR; TCRdb's table is partial and in-frame only. The table has 4,900 or so clones, around three quarters seen once; the top ten hold about 34%. J lost 2 bases, V lost 6 bases, and 7 bases had no gene match. Germline V gene sequence: CDR1 SNHLY, CDR2 FYNNEI. CDR3 length equals 15 residues. The sample comes from a study of T cells after posttransplantation cyclophosphamide. V usage is TRBV2 and J usage is TRBJ2-5, with TRBD1 matching 9 bases. Sequenced here: PBMCs, sampled after allogeneic stem cell transplant with posttransplant cyclophosphamide. The clonotype comes from a male patient between 60 and 69 years old who received an allogeneic stem cell transplant from an unrelated donor, was CMV-positive, and had no GVHD. Some T cells may arise from the graft donor. This chain's CDR3 is CASSASGQGQETQYF. Written as DNA, the CDR3 is TGTGCCAGCAGCGCCTCTGGACAGGGGCAAGAGACCCAGTACTTC.